The table lists the clone carrying this TCR beta chain with many counts. Its antigen is unidentified. Whole-study results and caveats: Tumor memory CD4+ T cell TCR gene usage clustered with blood and lymph node memory CD4+ cells and lymph node naive CD4+ cells. Tumor-infiltrating Treg TCR alpha and beta sequences overlapped most with tumor naive CD4+ T cells, then blood naive. Whole repertoires were not studied in the larger cohort, only one V-J beta rearrangement.

CDR3 size: 15 residues. The V gene lost 3 bases and the J gene lost 2 bases, with 14 bases spanning the gap. Germline V gives CDR1 MNHNS, CDR2 SASEGT. The sorted Tregs were CD4+CD25+CD127-/low cells. Semi-nested PCR with Nested Universal Primer A followed constant-region reverse priming of full-length variable regions. Each CDR3 protein gets one entry after TCRdb re-called the 5' RACE reads with MiXCR. The sample yields fewer than 50,000 distinct CDR3 sequences, 22% seen once. This receptor was identified in a female donor with breast cancer. The V gene is TRBV6-1, the J gene TRBJ2-7; D is possibly TRBD2 (6 bases). Input material: Tregs sorted from a lymph node. In nucleotides, the CDR3 is TGTGCCAGCAGTGACTTAGCGGACAACCCCTACGAGCAGTACTTC. It translates to CASSDLADNPYEQYF.